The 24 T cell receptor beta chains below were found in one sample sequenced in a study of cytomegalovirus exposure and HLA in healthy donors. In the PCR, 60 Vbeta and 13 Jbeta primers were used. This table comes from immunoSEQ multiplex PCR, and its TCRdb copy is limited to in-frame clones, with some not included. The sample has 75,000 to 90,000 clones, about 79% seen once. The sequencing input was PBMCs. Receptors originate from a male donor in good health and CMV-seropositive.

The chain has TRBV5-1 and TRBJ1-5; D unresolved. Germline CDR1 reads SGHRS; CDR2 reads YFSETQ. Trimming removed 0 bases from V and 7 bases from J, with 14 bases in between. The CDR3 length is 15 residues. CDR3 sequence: CASSLAAGPSQPQHF. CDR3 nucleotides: TGCGCCAGCAGCTTGGCGGCAGGCCCTTCCCAGCCCCAGCATTTT.

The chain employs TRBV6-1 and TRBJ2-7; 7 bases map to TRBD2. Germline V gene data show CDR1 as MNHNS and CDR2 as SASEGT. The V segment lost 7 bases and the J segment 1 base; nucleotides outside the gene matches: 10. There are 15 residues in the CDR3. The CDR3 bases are TGTGCCAGCAACCACTTTAGCGGGTTATCCTACGAGCAGTACTTC. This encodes CASNHFSGLSYEQYF.

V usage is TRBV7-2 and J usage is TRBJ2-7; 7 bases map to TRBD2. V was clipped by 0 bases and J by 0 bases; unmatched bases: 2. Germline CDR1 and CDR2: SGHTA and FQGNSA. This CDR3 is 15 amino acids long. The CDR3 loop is CASSLAGGSSYEQYF. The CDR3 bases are TGTGCCAGCAGCTTAGCGGGGGGGAGCTCCTACGAGCAGTACTTC.

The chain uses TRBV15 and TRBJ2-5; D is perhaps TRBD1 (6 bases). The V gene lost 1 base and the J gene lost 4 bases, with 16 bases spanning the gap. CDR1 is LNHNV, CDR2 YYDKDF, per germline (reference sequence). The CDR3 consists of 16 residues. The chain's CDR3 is CATSRGLQGLGETQYF. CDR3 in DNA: TGTGCCACCAGCAGAGGTCTTCAGGGGCTTGGAGAGACCCAGTACTTC.

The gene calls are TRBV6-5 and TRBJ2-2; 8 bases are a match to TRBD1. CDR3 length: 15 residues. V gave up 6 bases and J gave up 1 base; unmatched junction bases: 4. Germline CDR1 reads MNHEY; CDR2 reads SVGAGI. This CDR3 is CASRSGQGNTGELFF. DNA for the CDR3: TGTGCCAGCAGAAGCGGACAGGGGAACACCGGGGAGCTGTTTTTT.

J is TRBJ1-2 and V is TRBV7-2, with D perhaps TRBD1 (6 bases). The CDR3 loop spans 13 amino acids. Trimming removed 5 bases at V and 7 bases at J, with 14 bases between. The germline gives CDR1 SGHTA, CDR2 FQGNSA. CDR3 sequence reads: CASSPDRTGGYTF. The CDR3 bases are TGTGCCAGCAGCCCCGACAGGACCGGTGGCTACACCTTC.

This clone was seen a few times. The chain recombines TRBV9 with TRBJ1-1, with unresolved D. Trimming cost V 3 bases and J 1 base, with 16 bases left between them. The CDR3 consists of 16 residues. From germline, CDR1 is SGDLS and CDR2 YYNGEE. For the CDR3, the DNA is TGTGCCAGCAGCGCCGGAGGCCCAGTGACGAACACTGAAGCTTTCTTT. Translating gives CASSAGGPVTNTEAFF.

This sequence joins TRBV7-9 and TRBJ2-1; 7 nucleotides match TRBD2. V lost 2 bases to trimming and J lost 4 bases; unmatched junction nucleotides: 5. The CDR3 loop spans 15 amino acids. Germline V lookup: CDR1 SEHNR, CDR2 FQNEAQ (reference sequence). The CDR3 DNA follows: TGTGCCAGCAGCTTACAGTCTAGCGGATACAATGAGCAGTTCTTC. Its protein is CASSLQSSGYNEQFF.

Written as DNA, the CDR3 is TGTGCCAGCCGCTACGCAGGGGGCCCTCGGCTCTCTGGAAACACCATATATTTT. Translation: CASRYAGGPRLSGNTIYF. This chain connects TRBV7-8 to TRBJ1-3; 8 bases align to TRBD1. V lost 8 bases, J lost 0 bases, and 15 bases stayed unmatched. CDR3 size: 18 residues. Germline V CDR1 and CDR2: SGHVS, FQNEAQ.

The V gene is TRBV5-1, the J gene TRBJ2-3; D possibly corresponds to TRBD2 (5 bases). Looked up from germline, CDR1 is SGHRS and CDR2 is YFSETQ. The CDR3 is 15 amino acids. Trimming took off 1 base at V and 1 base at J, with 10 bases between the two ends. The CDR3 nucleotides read TGCGCCAGCAGCTTGAATATGGGAGGCACAGATACGCAGTATTTT. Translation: CASSLNMGGTDTQYF.

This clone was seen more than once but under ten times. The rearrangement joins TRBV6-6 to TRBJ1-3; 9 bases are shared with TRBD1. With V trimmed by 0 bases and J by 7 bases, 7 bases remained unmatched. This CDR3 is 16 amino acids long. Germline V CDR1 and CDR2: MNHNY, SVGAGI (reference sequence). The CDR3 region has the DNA TGTGCCAGCAGTTACTCGGACGGGACAGGGTTGAACACCATATATTTT. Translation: CASSYSDGTGLNTIYF.

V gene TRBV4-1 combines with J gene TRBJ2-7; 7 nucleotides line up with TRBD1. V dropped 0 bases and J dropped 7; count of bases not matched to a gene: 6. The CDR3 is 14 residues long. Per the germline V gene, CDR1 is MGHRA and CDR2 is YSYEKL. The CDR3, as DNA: TGCGCCAGCAGCCAAGATTACAGGGGCAGTGAGCAGTACTTC. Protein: CASSQDYRGSEQYF.

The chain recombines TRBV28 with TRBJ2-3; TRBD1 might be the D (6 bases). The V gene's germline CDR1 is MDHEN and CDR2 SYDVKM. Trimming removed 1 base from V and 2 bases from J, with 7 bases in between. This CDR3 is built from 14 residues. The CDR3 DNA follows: TGTGCCAGCAGTTTATCAGGGGTCACAGATACGCAGTATTTT. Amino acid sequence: CASSLSGVTDTQYF.

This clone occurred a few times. The CDR3 DNA reads as TGTGCCAGCAGTTACGGAGTAACTAATGAAAAACTGTTTTTT. It codes for CASSYGVTNEKLFF. The rearrangement uses TRBV6-5 and TRBJ1-4; D remains ambiguous. V shed 2 bases and J shed 1 base, with 5 bases lying between them. The CDR3 loop spans 14 amino acids. CDR1 and CDR2 (germline): MNHEY, SVGAGI.

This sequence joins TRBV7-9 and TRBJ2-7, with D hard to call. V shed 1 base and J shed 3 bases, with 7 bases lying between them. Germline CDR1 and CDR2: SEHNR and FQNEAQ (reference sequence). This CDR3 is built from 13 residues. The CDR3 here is CASSLEESYEQYF. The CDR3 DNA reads TGTGCCAGCAGCTTAGAGGAGAGCTACGAGCAGTACTTC.

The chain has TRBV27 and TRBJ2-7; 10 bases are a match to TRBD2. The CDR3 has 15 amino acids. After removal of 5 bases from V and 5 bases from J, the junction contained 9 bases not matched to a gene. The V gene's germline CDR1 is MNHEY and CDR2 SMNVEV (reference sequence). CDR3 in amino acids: CASSTVAGGTNEQYF. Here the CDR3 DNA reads TGTGCCAGCAGTACCGTAGCGGGAGGAACTAACGAGCAGTACTTC.

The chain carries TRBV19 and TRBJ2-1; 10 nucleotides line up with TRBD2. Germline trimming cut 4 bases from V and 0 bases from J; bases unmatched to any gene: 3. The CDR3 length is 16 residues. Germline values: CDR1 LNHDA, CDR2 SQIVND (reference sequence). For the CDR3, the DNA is TGTGCCAGTAGTAGCCCTAGCGGGAGCTCCTACAATGAGCAGTTCTTC. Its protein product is CASSSPSGSSYNEQFF.

The CDR3 DNA follows: TGTGCCAGCAGTTACCCCCAGGGACAGCAAACCGGGGAGCTGTTTTTT. It yields the protein CASSYPQGQQTGELFF. The chain couples TRBV6-5 to TRBJ2-2; 7 bases are a match to TRBD1. Trimming at V came to 2 bases and at J to 5 bases, leaving 8 bases not matched to a gene. CDR3 size: 16 residues. Germline V lookup: CDR1 MNHEY, CDR2 SVGAGI.

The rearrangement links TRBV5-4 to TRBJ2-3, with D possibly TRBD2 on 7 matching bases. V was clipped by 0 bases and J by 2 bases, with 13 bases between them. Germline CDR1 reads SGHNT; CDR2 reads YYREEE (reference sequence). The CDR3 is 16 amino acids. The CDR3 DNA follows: TGTGCCAGCAGCTTGGGAGGGGGGGCCTACACAGATACGCAGTATTTT. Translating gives CASSLGGGAYTDTQYF.

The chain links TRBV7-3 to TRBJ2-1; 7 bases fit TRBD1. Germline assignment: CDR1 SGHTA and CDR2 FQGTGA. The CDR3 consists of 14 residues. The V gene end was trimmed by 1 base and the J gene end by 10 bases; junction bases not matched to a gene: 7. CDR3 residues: CASSLMAGGWEQFF. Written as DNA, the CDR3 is TGTGCCAGCAGCTTAATGGCAGGGGGTTGGGAGCAGTTCTTC.

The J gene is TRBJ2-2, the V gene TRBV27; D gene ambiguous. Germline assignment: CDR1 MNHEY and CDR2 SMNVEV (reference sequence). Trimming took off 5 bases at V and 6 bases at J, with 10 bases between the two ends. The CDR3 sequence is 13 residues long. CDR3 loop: CASSLRFPGELFF. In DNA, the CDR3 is TGTGCCAGCAGTCTCAGGTTCCCCGGGGAGCTGTTTTTT.

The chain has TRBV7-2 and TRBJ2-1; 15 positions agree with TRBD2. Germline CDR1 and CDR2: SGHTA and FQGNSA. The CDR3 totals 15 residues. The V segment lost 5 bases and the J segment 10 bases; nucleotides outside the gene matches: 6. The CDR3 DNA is TGTGCCAGCAGCCCGACGGGACTAGCGGGGGGCGAGCAGTTCTTC. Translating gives CASSPTGLAGGEQFF.

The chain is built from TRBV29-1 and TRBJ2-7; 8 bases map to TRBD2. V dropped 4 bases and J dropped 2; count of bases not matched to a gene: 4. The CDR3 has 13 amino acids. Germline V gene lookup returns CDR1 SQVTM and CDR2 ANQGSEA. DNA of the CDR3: TGCAGCGTTGGCGGGGGGCCTACCTACGAGCAGTACTTC. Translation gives CSVGGGPTYEQYF.

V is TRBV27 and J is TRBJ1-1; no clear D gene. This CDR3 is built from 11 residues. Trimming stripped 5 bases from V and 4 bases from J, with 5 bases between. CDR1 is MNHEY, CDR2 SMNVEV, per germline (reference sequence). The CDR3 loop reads CASSEGTEAFF. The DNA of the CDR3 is TGTGCCAGCAGTGAGGGCACTGAAGCTTTCTTT.